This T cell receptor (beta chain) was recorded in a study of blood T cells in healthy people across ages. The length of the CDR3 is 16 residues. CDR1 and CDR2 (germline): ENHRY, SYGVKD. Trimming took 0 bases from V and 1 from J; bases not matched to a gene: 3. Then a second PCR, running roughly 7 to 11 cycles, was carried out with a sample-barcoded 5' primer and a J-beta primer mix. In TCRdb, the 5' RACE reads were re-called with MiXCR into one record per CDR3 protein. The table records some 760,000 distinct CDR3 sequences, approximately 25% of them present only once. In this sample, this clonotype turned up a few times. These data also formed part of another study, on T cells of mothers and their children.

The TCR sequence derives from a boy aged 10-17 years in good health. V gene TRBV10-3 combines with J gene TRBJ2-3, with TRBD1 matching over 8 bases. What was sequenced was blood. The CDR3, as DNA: TGTGCCATCAGTGAGTCCGGACAGGGCGGCACAGATACGCAGTATTTT. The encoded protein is CAISESGQGGTDTQYF.